This T cell receptor beta chain was obtained from a study of Ad26.COV2.S vaccination and SARS-CoV-2 variants. Whole-study context: Intramuscular Ad26.COV2.S doses were given once or twice, 56 days apart.

Indicated treatment: 15 to 20 received Ad26.COV2.S at low or high dose, single or two shots; a few received placebo; per-sample allocation not given. Sample collection was performed on day 63 after the first vaccine or placebo injection. The sample came from a Boston adult aged 18-55 years. Whole-study results and caveats: Breadth measured for non-spike TCRs was similar across vaccine and placebo recipients.

To note about this clone: The antigen is unknown.

The germline CDR1 and CDR2 sequences are LNHDA and SQIVND (reference sequence). The CDR3 loop spans 17 amino acids. V was pared by 7 bases and J by 0 bases, with 21 bases between. Assay: immunoSEQ multiplex PCR; the TCRdb copy retains only in-frame clones and omits some. The sample has fewer than 300,000 clones, more than 70% seen once. This sequence was found in a person aged 18 to 65 who received the Ad26.COV2.S COVID-19 vaccine or a placebo. Source: peripheral blood, taken in a trial of Ad26.COV2.S vaccine versus placebo. V gene TRBV19 combines with J gene TRBJ1-1; tentative D call: TRBD1 (5 bases). CDR3 amino acids: CASTPLTTGRMNTEAFF. The CDR3 region has the DNA TGTGCCAGTACCCCCCTGACTACAGGACGCATGAACACTGAAGCTTTCTTT.